This TCR beta chain is from a study of cytomegalovirus exposure and HLA in healthy donors. Across the whole study: Across 300 to 400 genotyped donors, approximately 81% landed in the Caucasian-associated ancestry cluster.

Healthy individuals who donated bone marrow served as the donors. Use of 60 Vbeta and 13 Jbeta primers characterized the PCR. Sequenced by immunoSEQ multiplex PCR; TCRdb stores in-frame clones only, minus some. This repertoire shows fewer than 55,000 clones, around 58% found once; its top ten account for around 12%. The source material was PBMCs. This clonotype was sampled from a man aged 60 to 75 in good health and CMV-seropositive.

This CDR3 is CASSESGRPNYGYTF. CDR3 nucleotide sequence: TGTGCCAGCAGTGAAAGCGGGAGACCTAACTATGGCTACACCTTC. The rearrangement links TRBV25-1 to TRBJ1-2; D not resolved. Per germline, CDR1 MGHDK and CDR2 SYGVNS. The V and J ends lost 2 bases and 0 bases respectively, with 10 bases between them. The CDR3 loop spans 15 amino acids.